Below, 18 T cell receptor beta chains from the same sample are listed, as sequenced in a study of OX40 agonist ivuxolimab in advanced cancers. TCRdb's copy holds only in-frame clones and misses some; the assay was immunoSEQ multiplex PCR. The repertoire includes 77,000 or so clones, approximately 85% of them detected once, and 2.2% sits in the top ten. The source material was CD4+ or CD8+ T cells sorted from blood, sampled in a trial of the OX40 agonist ivuxolimab. These receptors all come from an adult with an advanced solid tumor such as melanoma, head and neck, liver or kidney cancer.

V gene TRBV13 combines with J gene TRBJ1-5; no clear D gene. The CDR3 contains 14 residues. Germline CDR1 and CDR2: PRHDT and FYEKMQ (reference sequence). V gave up 2 bases and J gave up 6 bases, with 11 bases separating them. The CDR3: CASSLSETGQPQHF. The CDR3 DNA follows: TGTGCCAGCAGCTTATCTGAAACTGGTCAGCCCCAGCATTTT. Supplemented by reference TRBV13 and TRBJ1-5, the full variable domain reads AAGVIQSPRHLIKEKRETATLKCYPIPRHDTVYWYQQGPGQDPQFLISFYEKMQSDKGSIPDRFSAQQFSDYHSELNMSSLELGDSALYFCASSLSETGQPQHFGDGTRLSIL.

The chain links TRBV29-1 to TRBJ2-7; maybe TRBD2 (6 bases). The V end was cut by 4 bases, the J end by 0 bases, with 7 bases between. CDR3 size: 12 residues. The germline V gene encodes CDR1 SQVTM and CDR2 ANQGSEA. The DNA for the CDR3 is TGCAGCGTTGGTAGCGGCTCCTACGAGCAGTACTTC. Translation gives CSVGSGSYEQYF.

The chain links TRBV27 to TRBJ2-1, with 8 bases aligning to TRBD2. The CDR3 is made up of 14 amino acids. Germline lookup yields CDR1 MNHEY and CDR2 SMNVEV (reference sequence). Trimming cost V 2 bases and J 4 bases; bases outside gene matches: 1. CDR3 residues: CASSLAGGYNEQFF. The CDR3 DNA follows: TGTGCCAGCAGTTTAGCGGGAGGTTACAATGAGCAGTTCTTC.

As concerns this clone: At the DNA level, this CDR3 is encoded by other sequences in the same sample as well. The genes are TRBV18 and TRBJ2-7, with 8 bases lining up with TRBD1. Germline assignment: CDR1 KGHSH and CDR2 LQKENI. There are 14 residues in the CDR3. V lost 3 bases to trimming and J lost 2 bases; unmatched junction nucleotides: 3. Written as DNA, the CDR3 is TGTGCCAGCTCACCCGAGACAGGGGCCTACGAGCAGTACTTC. This gives the protein CASSPETGAYEQYF.

This clone was seen just once. This chain connects TRBV7-2 to TRBJ1-5; the match to TRBD1 covers 8 bases. Trimming removed 5 bases from V and 7 bases from J; junction bases left unmatched: 10. This CDR3 has 15 residues. CDR1 SGHTA and CDR2 FQGNSA come from the germline V gene. The DNA of the CDR3 is TGTGCCAGCAGCCGCCAGGACAGGGTACAACAGCCCCAGCATTTT. Its protein product is CASSRQDRVQQPQHF.

The rearrangement uses TRBV7-8 and TRBJ1-4; TRBD1 matches at 8 bases. The CDR3 contains 13 residues. Germline trimming cut 2 bases from V and 8 bases from J; bases unmatched to any gene: 1. Germline V gene data show CDR1 as SGHVS and CDR2 as FQNEAQ. The CDR3 DNA sequence: TGTGCCAGCAGCTTAAGACAGGGGGAAAAACTGTTTTTT. Translating gives CASSLRQGEKLFF.

This rearrangement joins TRBV5-8 to TRBJ1-4; D ambiguous. The CDR3 is made up of 12 amino acids. The ends were cut back, 6 bases at V and 8 bases at J, with 11 bases in the middle. Germline V CDR1 and CDR2: SGHTS, YDEGEE. CDR3 in amino acids: CASNLRAEKLFF. Here the CDR3 DNA reads TGTGCCAGCAACCTAAGGGCGGAAAAACTGTTTTTT.

To note about this clone: Within the sample, other DNA sequences also encode this same CDR3. The chain recombines TRBV5-1 with TRBJ2-1; tentative D call: TRBD2 (6 bases). V shed 5 bases and J shed 7 bases, with 13 bases lying between them. The CDR3 extends over 13 amino acids. Germline V gene lookup returns CDR1 SGHRS and CDR2 YFSETQ. CDR3: CASSRERGNEQFF. The CDR3 DNA reads TGCGCCAGCAGTCGGGAGCGAGGTAATGAGCAGTTCTTC. Looking up the rest from reference TRBV5-1 and TRBJ2-1 gives the full variable domain: KAGVTQTPRYLIKTRGQQVTLSCSPISGHRSVSWYQQTPGQGLQFLFEYFSETQRNKGNFPGRFSGRQFSNSRSEMNVSTLELGDSALYLCASSRERGNEQFFGPGTRLTVL.

J is TRBJ2-7 and V is TRBV4-3, with D maybe TRBD1 (6 bases). Trimming removed 4 bases at V and 7 bases at J, with 23 bases between. The CDR3 consists of 16 residues. CDR1 and CDR2 (germline): LGHNA, YSLEER. CDR3 amino acids: CASSRKLDSQRGEQYF. The CDR3 nucleotides read TGCGCCAGCAGCCGCAAACTGGACAGTCAAAGGGGAGAGCAGTACTTC.

This clone showed up just a few times. The V gene is TRBV9, the J gene TRBJ1-4, with D possibly TRBD1 on 5 matching bases. CDR1 SGDLS and CDR2 YYNGEE come from the germline V gene. The CDR3 is made up of 17 amino acids. Trimming left V 0 bases short and J 8 bases short, with 20 bases between. The CDR3 sequence is CASSVDGGGGLREKLFF. CDR3 in DNA: TGTGCCAGCAGCGTAGACGGGGGAGGAGGTCTTAGAGAAAAACTGTTTTTT.

This clone was counted between two and nine times. The chain is built from TRBV29-1 and TRBJ1-2, with 9 nucleotides matching TRBD1. Germline-derived CDR1 and CDR2 are SQVTM and ANQGSEA. The J segment lost 7 bases and the V segment lost 5 bases, leaving 11 bases of the junction unmatched. The CDR3 contains 14 residues. For the CDR3, the DNA is TGCAGCGTTCCACTGGGGACAGGGAATTTTGGCTACACCTTC. It yields the protein CSVPLGTGNFGYTF.

The chain uses TRBV7-3 and TRBJ2-1, with D maybe TRBD2 (7 bases). The germline V gene encodes CDR1 SGHTA and CDR2 FQGTGA. Trimming removed 2 bases from V and 2 bases from J, with 13 bases in between. CDR3 size: 16 residues. CDR3 loop: CASSLWGGYTYNEQFF. The CDR3 nucleotides are TGTGCCAGCAGCTTATGGGGGGGCTATACCTACAATGAGCAGTTCTTC.

The J gene is TRBJ2-7, the V gene TRBV7-9; maybe TRBD1 (6 bases). This CDR3 region has 15 residues. In germline, CDR1 is SEHNR, CDR2 FQNEAQ (reference sequence). V lost 5 bases, J lost 0 bases, and 14 bases lay in between. The CDR3 DNA follows: TGTGCCAGCAGCCGTGGACAGTATAACTCCTACGAGCAGTACTTC. Translated: CASSRGQYNSYEQYF. Based on the CDR3 plus reference TRBV7-9 and TRBJ2-7, the full variable domain is DTGVSQNPRHKITKRGQNVTFRCDPISEHNRLYWYRQTLGQGPEFLTYFQNEAQLEKSRLLSDRFSAERPKGSFSTLEIQRTEQGDSAMYLCASSRGQYNSYEQYFGPGTRLTVT.

The table lists this clone with a count of one. This chain joins TRBV19 and TRBJ1-5; D call uncertain. V lost 3 bases, J lost 9 bases, and 15 bases lay in between. CDR1 is LNHDA, CDR2 SQIVND, per germline (reference sequence). The CDR3 loop spans 14 amino acids. CDR3 nucleotides: TGTGCCAGTAGTATTGGACGGGGTAGCGGGCCCCAGCATTTT. This codes for CASSIGRGSGPQHF. The full variable domain, in which reference TRBV19 and TRBJ1-5 provide the parts outside the CDR3, is DGGITQSPKYLFRKEGQNVTLSCEQNLNHDAMYWYRQDPGQGLRLIYYSQIVNDFQKGDIAEGYSVSREKKESFPLTVTSAQKNPTAFYLCASSIGRGSGPQHFGDGTRLSIL.

The chain carries TRBV5-8 and TRBJ1-2; maybe TRBD1 (5 bases). With 2 bases removed from V and 3 bases from J, the gap between germline ends came to 14 bases. CDR1 and CDR2 from the germline V gene are SGHTS and YDEGEE. This CDR3 contains 15 residues. The CDR3, as DNA: TGTGCCAGCAGCTTTGGGGGGAACCGAGACTATGGCTACACCTTC. The encoded protein is CASSFGGNRDYGYTF.

The genes are TRBV30 and TRBJ1-5; TRBD1 agrees at 7 bases. The CDR3 length is 15 residues. The V segment lost 2 bases and the J segment 1 base; nucleotides outside the gene matches: 5. Germline V gives CDR1 GTSNPN, CDR2 SVGIG (reference sequence). The CDR3 reads CAWSTRGGSNQPQHF. DNA for the CDR3: TGTGCCTGGAGTACCAGGGGGGGAAGCAATCAGCCCCAGCATTTT.

The chain carries TRBV19 and TRBJ2-7; perhaps TRBD2 as D (5 bases). The ends were cut back, 1 base at V and 2 bases at J, with 9 bases in the middle. Germline V lookup: CDR1 LNHDA, CDR2 SQIVND (reference sequence). The length of the CDR3 is 14 residues. CDR3 nucleotides: TGTGCCAGTAGTATAGGGAGCGGAACCTACGAGCAGTACTTC. The encoded protein is CASSIGSGTYEQYF.

This clone was detected only once. The CDR3 nucleotides read TGTGCGGCCCGAGAACAGGGGGCCAACTACGAGCAGTACTTC. As protein: CAAREQGANYEQYF. The genes are TRBV5-4 and TRBJ2-7, with 9 bases matching TRBD1. CDR3 length: 14 residues. Germline V CDR1 and CDR2: SGHNT, YYREEE (reference sequence). The full variable domain, its missing parts supplied by reference TRBV5-4 and TRBJ2-7, is ETGVTQSPTHLIKTRGQQVTLRCSSQSGHNTVSWYQQALGQGPQFIFQYYREEENGRGNFPPRFSGLQFPNYSSELNVNALELDDSALYLCAAREQGANYEQYFGPGTRLTVT.